What follows are 27 T cell receptor beta chains derived from one specimen sequenced in a study of CD4 T cells in relation to SARS-CoV-2 and coronaviruses. Only in-frame clones appear in the TCRdb table, and some are missing; sequencing was by immunoSEQ multiplex PCR. The data show about 60,000 clones, about 94% seen once. The unexposed donors gave CD4+ T cells in about 2010-2018, prior to COVID-19. Input material: naive CD4+ T cells from PBMCs. Stated subset: naive CD4+ T cells isolated by negative enrichment. These receptor sequences come from a human donor in good health.

The chain recombines TRBV28 with TRBJ1-2; 10 nucleotides match TRBD1. This CDR3 is built from 15 residues. J gave up 8 bases and V 6 bases, and 12 bases lay outside the gene matches. Germline V gives CDR1 MDHEN, CDR2 SYDVKM. The CDR3, as DNA: TGTGCCAGCAGGGAGACAGGGGGCCCGAGCTGGGGCTACACCTTC. Its translation is CASRETGGPSWGYTF.

CDR3 protein: CASSFQGVHEQFF. As DNA, the CDR3 is TGTGCCAGCAGCTTCCAGGGGGTACATGAGCAGTTCTTC. The V call is TRBV7-3, the J call TRBJ2-1, with 7 bases lining up with TRBD1. CDR1 is SGHTA and CDR2 is FQGTGA in the germline V gene. The CDR3 is 13 residues long. V shed 3 bases and J 8 bases; nucleotides not matched to a gene: 4.

V and J are TRBV30 and TRBJ1-5; maybe TRBD1 (5 bases). This CDR3 comprises 15 residues. Germline loops: CDR1 GTSNPN, CDR2 SVGIG (reference sequence). Trimming removed 4 bases at V and 2 bases at J, with 15 bases between. The CDR3 loop is CAWTMPGPRNQPQHF. As DNA, the CDR3 is TGTGCCTGGACTATGCCAGGGCCTCGCAATCAGCCCCAGCATTTT.

The table lists this clone with a count of one. Germline and junction disagree at one end, which may indicate a read error. The chain employs TRBV7-3 and TRBJ1-1, with D maybe TRBD1 (6 bases). The CDR3 totals 15 residues. CDR1 and CDR2 from the germline V gene are SGHTA and FQGTGA. The CDR3 nucleotides read TGTGCCAGCAGCATAACAGGGATAGGGTACACTGAAGCTTTCTTT. This translates into CASSITGIGYTEAFF.

J is TRBJ2-7 and V is TRBV18; D is unresolved. V lost 1 base and J lost 6, with 10 bases in between. The germline V gene encodes CDR1 KGHSH and CDR2 LQKENI. This CDR3 region has 13 residues. Here the CDR3 DNA reads TGTGCCAGCTCACCACTACCGCAGCTCGAGCAGTACTTC. Translated: CASSPLPQLEQYF.

This sequence joins TRBV12-3 or TRBV12-4 and TRBJ1-5; D gene ambiguous. The CDR3 extends over 13 amino acids. The V gene lost 6 bases and the J gene lost 5 bases, with 11 bases spanning the gap. DNA of the CDR3: TGTGCCAGCAGGGTAGGAAGGGATCAGCCCCAGCATTTT. It is translated as CASRVGRDQPQHF.

The chain is built from TRBV30 and TRBJ2-3; unclear D gene. The CDR3 totals 12 residues. Germline V gives CDR1 GTSNPN, CDR2 SVGIG (reference sequence). V lost 2 bases to trimming and J lost 2 bases, with 5 bases between them. The CDR3 here is CAWSPFTDTQYF. The CDR3 DNA sequence: TGTGCCTGGAGTCCCTTCACAGATACGCAGTATTTT.

This chain connects TRBV4-2 to TRBJ2-6; 7 bases match TRBD1. Trimming took 1 base from V and 1 from J; bases not matched to a gene: 4. Looked up from germline, CDR1 is LGHNA and CDR2 is YNFKEQ. The CDR3 sequence is 17 residues long. The CDR3 DNA reads as TGTGCCAGCAGCCAAGTAGGGGGCGGATCTGGGGCCAACGTCCTGACTTTC. Translated, it gives CASSQVGGGSGANVLTF.

The chain has TRBV7-2 and TRBJ2-5; D may be TRBD2 (5 bases). CDR1 SGHTA and CDR2 FQGNSA come from the germline V gene. CDR3 length: 14 amino acids. V was trimmed by 1 base and J by 7 bases, leaving 13 bases between them. The DNA for the CDR3 is TGTGCCAGCAGCTTAGTAGCACCTGAGGGGACCCAGTACTTC. Amino acids: CASSLVAPEGTQYF.

The rearrangement links TRBV19 to TRBJ2-5; 13 bases agree with TRBD2. CDR1 LNHDA and CDR2 SQIVND come from the germline V gene (reference sequence). This CDR3 spans 15 amino acids. V gave up 6 bases and J gave up 5 bases; unmatched junction bases: 6. As DNA, the CDR3 is TGTGCCAGTAGAAGGACTAGCGGGAGTGTGGAGACCCAGTACTTC. Amino acids: CASRRTSGSVETQYF.

This CDR3 is CASSFRGGQPQHF. CDR3 nucleotides: TGTGCCAGCAGCTTCAGGGGAGGGCAGCCCCAGCATTTT. This sequence joins TRBV5-4 and TRBJ1-5; D perhaps matches TRBD1 (6 bases). The CDR3 contains 13 residues. CDR1 and CDR2 from the germline V gene are SGHNT and YYREEE (reference sequence). V lost 2 bases, J lost 7 bases, and 10 bases lay in between.

CDR3 nucleotide sequence: TGTGCCAGCTCGCTCGAGGACGGACTTCAGCCCCAGCATTTT. Translated: CASSLEDGLQPQHF. This chain uses TRBV18 with TRBJ1-5, with D unresolved. CDR3 length: 14 residues. Germline CDR1 KGHSH, CDR2 LQKENI. V lost 6 bases and J lost 6, with 15 bases in between.

The chain joins TRBV9 to TRBJ2-5; 9 nucleotides align to TRBD2. V shed 3 bases and J 5 bases; nucleotides not matched to a gene: 17. There are 18 residues in the CDR3. The germline CDR1 and CDR2 sequences are SGDLS and YYNGEE. The CDR3 spells CASSADRVNSGSRETQYF. The CDR3 DNA is TGTGCCAGCAGCGCCGACAGAGTTAATAGCGGGAGTCGGGAGACCCAGTACTTC.

The chain is built from TRBV5-1 and TRBJ1-4, with 9 bases lining up with TRBD1. With 5 bases clipped from V and 5 bases from J, the junction kept 4 bases outside the gene matches. Germline V gene data show CDR1 as SGHRS and CDR2 as YFSETQ. CDR3 length: 14 amino acids. The CDR3 coding sequence is TGCGCCAGCAGTAGCACAGGGGGCAATGAAAAACTGTTTTTT. It is translated as CASSSTGGNEKLFF.

The rearrangement links TRBV2 to TRBJ2-2; no firm D call. This CDR3 comprises 12 residues. V was shortened by 6 bases and J by 1 base, with 3 bases between the two germline ends. Germline loops: CDR1 SNHLY, CDR2 FYNNEI. DNA for the CDR3: TGTGCCAGCAGAGAGAACACCGGGGAGCTGTTTTTT. Translated: CASRENTGELFF.

This CDR3 reads CASSWEGSSNTEAFF. CDR3 bases: TGCGCCAGCAGCTGGGAGGGTTCGTCGAACACTGAAGCTTTCTTT. The rearrangement links TRBV5-1 to TRBJ1-1, with D unresolved. The CDR3 length is 15 residues. Trimming left V 3 bases short and J 1 base short, with 13 bases between. Looked up from germline, CDR1 is SGHRS and CDR2 is YFSETQ.

The rearrangement uses TRBV28 and TRBJ2-4; D is possibly TRBD2 (7 bases). This CDR3 has 15 residues. The V end was cut by 4 bases, the J end by 7 bases, with 17 bases between. Germline V gene lookup returns CDR1 MDHEN and CDR2 SYDVKM. CDR3 amino acids: CASSSAGAKENIQYF. CDR3 nucleotide sequence: TGTGCCAGCAGTTCGGCGGGGGCGAAGGAGAACATTCAGTACTTC.

This clone was seen a single time. The V call is TRBV29-1, the J call TRBJ2-3; no reliable D call. CDR1 is SQVTM and CDR2 is ANQGSEA in the germline V gene. The CDR3 loop spans 12 amino acids. V gave up 8 bases and J gave up 1 base, with 10 bases separating them. The CDR3 loop reads CSQWQGTDTQYF. In nucleotides, the CDR3 is TGCAGCCAATGGCAGGGCACAGATACGCAGTATTTT.

The J gene is TRBJ2-7, the V gene TRBV2, with 7 bases that match TRBD1. The V gene end was trimmed by 4 bases and the J gene end by 7 bases; junction bases not matched to a gene: 16. The CDR3 loop spans 16 amino acids. Germline V CDR1 and CDR2: SNHLY, FYNNEI. The CDR3 DNA follows: TGTGCCAGCAGTGTCGGGTGGACAGGCTTGGTTGGGGAGCAGTACTTC. This sequence encodes CASSVGWTGLVGEQYF.

The rearrangement uses TRBV30 and TRBJ2-2; D uncertain. Germline V gives CDR1 GTSNPN, CDR2 SVGIG (reference sequence). The CDR3 runs to 18 residues. The ends were cut back, 0 bases at V and 0 bases at J, with 17 bases in the middle. The CDR3 spells CAWSVLFPAQTNTGELFF. CDR3 sequence (DNA): TGTGCCTGGAGTGTATTGTTTCCGGCGCAAACGAACACCGGGGAGCTGTTTTTT.

The chain has TRBV27 and TRBJ2-1, with 9 bases lining up with TRBD2. Germline CDR1 is MNHEY and CDR2 is SMNVEV (reference sequence). CDR3 length: 19 residues. V shed 6 bases and J 3 bases; nucleotides not matched to a gene: 18. CDR3 protein: CASRPRQLGTSRNYNEQFF. The CDR3 nucleotides are TGTGCCAGCAGGCCCCGCCAACTCGGGACTAGCAGAAACTACAATGAGCAGTTCTTC.

This clone appeared a single time. The chain uses TRBV5-1 and TRBJ2-1; D is unclear. The germline V and J ends were trimmed by 4 bases and 6 bases, with 17 bases remaining between them. Germline CDR1 reads SGHRS; CDR2 reads YFSETQ. This CDR3 contains 15 residues. For the CDR3, the DNA is TGCGCCAGCAGCCCGCTCCCAACGGCGGTCAATGAGCAGTTCTTC. Protein sequence: CASSPLPTAVNEQFF.

This clone was recorded only once. The rearrangement uses TRBV24-1 and TRBJ2-3, with D possibly being TRBD2 (6 bases). Deletions cut 6 bases from V and 1 base from J, with 10 bases between. The CDR3 consists of 14 residues. The germline V gene encodes CDR1 KGHDR and CDR2 SFDVKD. The DNA of the CDR3 is TGTGCCACCAGTCCCGGCGGGGGCACAGATACGCAGTATTTT. This sequence encodes CATSPGGGTDTQYF.

V gene TRBV5-1 combines with J gene TRBJ2-6, with TRBD1 matching 7 bases. The germline V gene encodes CDR1 SGHRS and CDR2 YFSETQ. CDR3 length equals 15 residues. V gave up 4 bases and J gave up 0 bases; unmatched junction bases: 1. Here the CDR3 DNA reads TGCGCCAGCAGCGACAGGGTCTCTGGGGCCAACGTCCTGACTTTC. It is translated as CASSDRVSGANVLTF.

The V and J genes are TRBV3-1 (or the pseudogene TRBV3-2) and TRBJ2-1; D perhaps matches TRBD1 (6 bases). Germline V CDR1 and CDR2: LGHDT, YNNKEL (reference sequence). CDR3 length: 14 residues. V was shortened by 5 bases and J by 4 bases, with 12 bases between the two germline ends. CDR3 loop: CASSKQTGYNEQFF. CDR3 nucleotides: TGTGCCAGCAGCAAACAGACAGGATACAATGAGCAGTTCTTC.

The chain has TRBV25-1 and TRBJ1-2, with D unclear. Per germline, CDR1 MGHDK and CDR2 SYGVNS. V shed 5 bases and J shed 4 bases, with 14 bases lying between them. This CDR3 comprises 14 residues. The CDR3 loop is CASSTVSGIYGYTF. The CDR3 DNA is TGTGCCAGCAGTACCGTATCGGGGATCTATGGCTACACCTTC.

This clone has more than one count but fewer than ten. The chain links TRBV3-1 (or the pseudogene TRBV3-2) to TRBJ2-3, with TRBD1 matching over 10 bases. Germline trimming cut 2 bases from V and 2 bases from J; bases unmatched to any gene: 4. Per germline, CDR1 LGHDT and CDR2 YNNKEL (reference sequence). This CDR3 comprises 16 residues. CDR3 nucleotide sequence: TGTGCCAGCAGCCAAAGACAGGGGGCGCCCACAGATACGCAGTATTTT. Translation: CASSQRQGAPTDTQYF.